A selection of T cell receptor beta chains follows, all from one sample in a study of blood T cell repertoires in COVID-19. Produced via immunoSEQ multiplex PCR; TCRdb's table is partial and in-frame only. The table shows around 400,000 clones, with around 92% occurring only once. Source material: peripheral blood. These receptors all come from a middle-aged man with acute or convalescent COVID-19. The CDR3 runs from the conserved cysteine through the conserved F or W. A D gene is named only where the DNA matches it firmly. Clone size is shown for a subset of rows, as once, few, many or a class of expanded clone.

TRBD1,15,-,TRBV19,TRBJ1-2,CASSITWTGESGYTF,TGTGCCAGTAGTATAACCTGGACAGGGGAGAGCGGCTACACCTTC
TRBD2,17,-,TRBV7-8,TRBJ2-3,CASSRGLAGPLMNTQYF,TGTGCCAGCAGCCGGGGACTAGCGGGACCTCTTATGAATACGCAGTATTTT
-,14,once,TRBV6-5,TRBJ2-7,CASRATRGAREQYF,TGTGCCAGCAGGGCCACCAGGGGGGCGCGCGAGCAGTACTTC
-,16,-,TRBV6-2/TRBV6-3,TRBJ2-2,CASSHRTVIGAGELFF,TGTGCCAGCAGTCACAGGACAGTTATCGGGGCCGGGGAGCTGTTTTTT
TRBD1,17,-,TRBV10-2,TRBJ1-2,CASSESTGTGGDYGYTF,TGCGCCAGCAGTGAGTCGACCGGGACAGGGGGCGACTATGGCTACACCTTC
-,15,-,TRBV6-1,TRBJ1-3,CASMTGRTSGNTIYF,TGTGCCAGCATGACAGGCAGGACCTCTGGAAACACCATATATTTT
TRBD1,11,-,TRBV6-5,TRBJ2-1,CASSRTGGLFF,TGTGCCAGCAGTAGGACAGGGGGGCTGTTCTTC
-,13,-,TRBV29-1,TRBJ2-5,CSVEVQVGETQYF,TGCAGCGTTGAAGTCCAGGTGGGAGAGACCCAGTACTTC
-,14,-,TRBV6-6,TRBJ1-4,CASRRRGNEEKLFF,TGTGCCAGCAGACGACGGGGAAATGAGGAAAAACTGTTTTTT
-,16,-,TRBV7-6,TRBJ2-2,CASSSLTLAGAGELFF,TGTGCCAGCAGTTCGCTGACTCTAGCAGGGGCCGGGGAGCTGTTTTTT
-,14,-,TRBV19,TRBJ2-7,CASSSQGVDYEQYF,TGTGCCAGTAGCTCACAGGGAGTAGACTACGAGCAGTACTTC
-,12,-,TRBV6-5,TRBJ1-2,CARRGMGDSYTF,TGTGCCAGGCGGGGCATGGGTGATAGCTACACCTTC
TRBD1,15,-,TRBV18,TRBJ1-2,CASSPGQGTNYGYTF,TGTGCCAGCTCACCCGGACAGGGGACGAACTATGGCTACACCTTC
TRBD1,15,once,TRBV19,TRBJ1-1,CASSIGTGANTEAFF,TGTGCCAGTAGTATCGGGACAGGGGCTAACACTGAAGCTTTCTTT
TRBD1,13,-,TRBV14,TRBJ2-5,CASSRDRGVTQYF,TGTGCCAGCAGCCGGGACAGGGGAGTGACCCAGTACTTC
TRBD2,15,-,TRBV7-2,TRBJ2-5,CASSSLGLAEETQYF,TGTGCCAGCAGCTCCCTGGGGCTAGCGGAAGAGACCCAGTACTTC
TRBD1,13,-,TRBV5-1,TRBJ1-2,CASSRDSLYGYTF,TGCGCCAGCAGTCGGGACAGCCTCTATGGCTACACCTTC
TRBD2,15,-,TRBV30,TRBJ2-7,CAWTGGLAYYYEQYF,TGTGCCTGGACAGGAGGACTAGCGTACTACTACGAGCAGTACTTC
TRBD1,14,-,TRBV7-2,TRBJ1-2,CASSSTRTGSGYTF,TGTGCCAGCAGCTCCACCAGGACAGGGAGTGGCTACACCTTC
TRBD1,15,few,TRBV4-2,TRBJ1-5,CASSQDGQGYQPQHF,TGTGCCAGCAGCCAAGATGGACAGGGGTATCAGCCCCAGCATTTT
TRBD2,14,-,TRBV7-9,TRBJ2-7,CASSSREGPYEQYF,TGTGCCAGCAGCTCACGGGAGGGGCCCTACGAGCAGTACTTC
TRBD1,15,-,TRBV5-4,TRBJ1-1,CASSFTGTGVTEAFF,TGTGCCAGCAGCTTCACCGGGACAGGGGTCACTGAAGCTTTCTTT
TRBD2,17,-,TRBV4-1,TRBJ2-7,CASSHTTSLNLMYEQYF,TGCGCCAGCAGCCATACGACTAGCTTGAATTTAATGTACGAGCAGTACTTC
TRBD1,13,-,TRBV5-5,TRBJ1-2,CASSRQGYYGYTF,TGTGCCAGCAGCCGACAGGGGTACTATGGCTACACCTTC
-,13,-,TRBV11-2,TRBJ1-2,CASGRGVGSGYTF,TGTGCCAGCGGACGGGGGGTGGGAAGTGGCTACACCTTC
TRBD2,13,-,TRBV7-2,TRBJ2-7,CASSWTSGGEQYF,TGTGCCAGCAGCTGGACTAGCGGCGGCGAGCAGTACTTC
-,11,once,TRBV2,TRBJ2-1,CASRLSDEQFF,TGTGCCAGCCGGTTGAGCGATGAGCAGTTCTTC
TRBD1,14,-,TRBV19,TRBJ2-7,CASSIQGQKYEQYF,TGTGCCAGTAGTATCCAGGGACAGAAGTACGAGCAGTACTTC
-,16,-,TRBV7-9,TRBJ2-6,CASSREKYSGANVLTF,TGTGCCAGCAGCCGAGAAAAATACTCTGGGGCCAACGTCCTGACTTTC
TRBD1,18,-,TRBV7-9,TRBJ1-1,CASSGYGWTGEMNTEAFF,TGTGCCAGCAGCGGGTATGGTTGGACAGGGGAAATGAACACTGAAGCTTTCTTT
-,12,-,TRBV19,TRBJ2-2,CASLGPSGELFF,TGTGCCAGTCTAGGCCCCAGCGGGGAGCTGTTTTTT
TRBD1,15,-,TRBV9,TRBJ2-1,CASSVGRGTGDEQFF,TGTGCCAGCAGCGTAGGTAGAGGGACAGGGGATGAGCAGTTCTTC
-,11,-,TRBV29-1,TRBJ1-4,CGGAAAEKLFF,TGCGGGGGGGCAGCGGCGGAAAAACTGTTTTTT
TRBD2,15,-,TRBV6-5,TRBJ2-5,CAKQREGSSQETQYF,TGTGCCAAACAGCGGGAGGGATCGTCGCAAGAGACCCAGTACTTC
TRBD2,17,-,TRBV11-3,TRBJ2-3,CASSLSTSGISTDTQYF,TGTGCCAGCAGCTTAAGCACTAGCGGGATAAGCACAGATACGCAGTATTTT
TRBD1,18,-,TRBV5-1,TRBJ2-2,CASSSSGTGGEAAGELFF,TGCGCCAGCAGCTCCTCCGGGACAGGGGGCGAAGCTGCCGGGGAGCTGTTTTTT
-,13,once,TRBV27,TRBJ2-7,CASSLMVGGEQYF,TGTGCCAGCAGTTTGATGGTCGGGGGCGAGCAGTACTTC
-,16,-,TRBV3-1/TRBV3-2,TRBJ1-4,CASSLTKDSSREKLFF,TGTGCCAGCAGCCTAACAAAGGACAGCTCTAGGGAAAAACTGTTTTTT
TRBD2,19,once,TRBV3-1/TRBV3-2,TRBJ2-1,CASSQGTSGRESSYNEQFF,TGTGCCAGCAGCCAAGGGACTAGCGGGAGAGAGAGCTCCTACAATGAGCAGTTCTTC
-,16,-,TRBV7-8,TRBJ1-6,CASSSSPGQTNSPLHF,TGTGCCAGCAGCTCAAGCCCCGGACAGACTAATTCACCCCTCCACTTT
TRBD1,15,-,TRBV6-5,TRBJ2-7,CASRVPGQGWYEQYF,TGTGCCAGCAGAGTACCGGGACAGGGTTGGTACGAGCAGTACTTC
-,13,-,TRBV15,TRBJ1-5,CATSGQENQPQHF,TGTGCCACCAGCGGTCAGGAAAATCAGCCCCAGCATTTT
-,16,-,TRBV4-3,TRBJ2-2,CASSQDPGVNTGELFF,TGCGCCAGCAGCCAAGATCCGGGAGTGAACACCGGGGAGCTGTTTTTT
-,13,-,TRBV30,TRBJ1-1,CAWSWGQNTEAFF,TGTGCCTGGAGTTGGGGGCAGAACACTGAAGCTTTCTTT